Listed below are T cell receptor beta chains from one sample, sequenced in a study of blood T cell repertoires in COVID-19. The repertoire was sequenced with immunoSEQ multiplex PCR; TCRdb's copy has only in-frame clones and lacks some. Among 150,000 to 200,000 clones listed, around four fifths were seen once. The sample consisted of peripheral blood. Receptor source: an elderly woman with acute or convalescent COVID-19. The conserved cysteine and the conserved F or W are not part of the CDR3 here. The order of the fields is J gene, V gene, CDR3 protein.

>TRBJ1-2|TRBV11-2
ASSQQGQGGYT
>TRBJ2-3|TRBV3-1/TRBV3-2
ASSQDGGGPPLYTQY
>TRBJ2-3|TRBV28
ASRVIRGLTDTQY
>TRBJ1-3|TRBV12-5
ASGFSSGNTIY
>TRBJ2-1|TRBV4-1
ASSQDRTSGRFYEQF
>TRBJ2-5|TRBV5-1
ASSFPGETQY
>TRBJ1-5|TRBV20-1
SASLGGRGGISQPQH
>TRBJ2-3|TRBV27
ASSPIDSGLTDTQY
>TRBJ1-1|TRBV6-5
ASGRGFDTEAF
>TRBJ1-3|TRBV5-4
ASSLPGSGNTIY
>TRBJ1-1|TRBV16
ASSQYRDTEAF
>TRBJ1-5|TRBV6-5
ASSYAVYQPQH
>TRBJ1-4|TRBV2
ASSATGLNEKLF
>TRBJ2-1|TRBV5-4
ASSGLGYNEQF
>TRBJ2-7|TRBV5-1
ASSTLAGGPYEQY
>TRBJ1-3|TRBV7-2
ASSGGGTGNTIY
>TRBJ2-6|TRBV5-6
ASSGGISGANVLT
>TRBJ2-1|TRBV27
ASSLRASSYNEQF
>TRBJ1-1|TRBV5-6
ASRNDRGRRAEAF